The rows below give T cell receptor beta chains drawn from one sample of a study of OX40 agonist ivuxolimab in advanced cancers. Generated by immunoSEQ multiplex PCR, the TCRdb table keeps only in-frame clones and is missing some. Of some 66,000 clones listed, roughly 87% are singletons. The material sequenced was CD4+ or CD8+ T cells sorted from blood, taken in a trial of the OX40 agonist ivuxolimab. The receptors were gathered from an adult with an advanced solid tumor such as melanoma, head and neck, liver or kidney cancer. Both conserved end residues are part of each CDR3. The D gene is left open where the match is weak. Clone size is not always given. Where it is, it says once, few, many or a class for expanded clones.

D gene	V gene	J gene	clone size	CDR3 protein	CDR3 DNA
-	TRBV30	TRBJ2-2	-	CAWNGQGKIGELFF	TGTGCCTGGAATGGTCAGGGAAAAATCGGGGAGCTGTTTTTT
TRBD1	TRBV6-5	TRBJ1-5	-	CASTPTGQQPQHF	TGTGCCAGCACCCCGACAGGGCAACAGCCCCAGCATTTT
TRBD2	TRBV11-2	TRBJ2-5	-	CASSRGLAGGQETQYF	TGTGCCAGCAGCCGAGGACTAGCGGGGGGGCAAGAGACCCAGTACTTC
-	TRBV6-4	TRBJ1-3	-	CASSDSLGNTIYF	TGTGCCAGCAGTGACTCGCTCGGGAACACCATATATTTT
TRBD2	TRBV19	TRBJ2-3	-	CATLAGGREADTQYF	TGTGCCACCCTAGCGGGGGGGCGAGAAGCAGATACGCAGTATTTT
TRBD2	TRBV10-3	TRBJ2-3	-	CAISESGTSGGAVQYF	TGTGCCATCAGTGAGTCCGGGACTAGCGGGGGCGCCGTCCAGTATTTT
-	TRBV19	TRBJ2-1	-	CASSTSGALSNEQFF	TGTGCCAGTAGTACCTCAGGGGCCCTTTCCAATGAGCAGTTCTTC
-	TRBV7-8	TRBJ1-1	-	CASSSSTGPAEAFF	TGTGCCAGCAGCTCTTCGACAGGCCCAGCTGAAGCTTTCTTT
TRBD1	TRBV19	TRBJ1-1	-	CASSQLPGGNEAFF	TGTGCCAGTAGTCAGCTTCCAGGGGGAAATGAAGCTTTCTTT
TRBD2	TRBV6-6	TRBJ2-3	few	CASSLSGSGVTDTQYF	TGTGCCAGCAGCCTATCCGGCAGCGGGGTCACAGATACGCAGTATTTT
-	TRBV4-3	TRBJ1-2	-	CASSPVGQSGGYTF	TGCGCCAGCAGCCCCGTTGGCCAATCCGGAGGCTACACCTTC
TRBD1	TRBV19	TRBJ1-2	-	CASSAGTGTNYGYTF	TGTGCCAGTAGTGCGGGGACAGGGACTAACTATGGCTACACCTTC
-	TRBV2	TRBJ1-4	-	CATRVSGQVEKLFF	TGTGCCACCCGGGTCTCGGGGCAAGTGGAAAAACTGTTTTTT
-	TRBV5-6	TRBJ2-1	-	CASSLRRVGDFYNEQFF	TGTGCCAGCAGCTTGCGAAGGGTCGGGGACTTCTACAATGAGCAGTTCTTC
TRBD1	TRBV4-1	TRBJ2-7	-	CASSQGVTGMGYEQYF	TGCGCCAGCAGCCAAGGCGTGACAGGGATGGGATACGAGCAGTACTTC
-	TRBV19	TRBJ2-7	-	CASSIDSGVAGRYEQYF	TGTGCCAGTAGTATAGATTCTGGGGTGGCAGGCCGCTACGAGCAGTACTTC
TRBD2	TRBV10-3	TRBJ2-1	-	CAIRDSGGAFNEQFF	TGTGCCATCAGGGATAGCGGGGGGGCCTTTAATGAGCAGTTCTTC
-	TRBV7-8	TRBJ2-7	-	CASSFLGVGYEQYF	TGTGCCAGCAGCTTCCTCGGGGTAGGGTACGAGCAGTACTTC
TRBD2	TRBV6-1	TRBJ2-2	-	CASELAGYTGELFF	TGTGCCAGTGAGCTAGCGGGGTACACCGGGGAGCTGTTTTTT
TRBD2	TRBV9	TRBJ2-1	-	CASSASGGASEQFF	TGTGCCAGCAGCGCTAGCGGGGGGGCAAGTGAGCAGTTCTTC
TRBD2	TRBV7-2	TRBJ2-7	-	CASSLQRGNYEQYF	TGTGCCAGCAGCTTACAGCGGGGGAATTACGAGCAGTACTTC
-	TRBV10-3	TRBJ2-1	-	CAISESGPGGPVGDEQFF	TGTGCCATCAGTGAGTCCGGCCCCGGGGGCCCCGTCGGGGATGAGCAGTTCTTC
-	TRBV23-1	TRBJ1-2	-	CASSPIPQWPIGYTF	TGCGCCAGCAGCCCAATCCCGCAGTGGCCGATAGGCTACACCTTC